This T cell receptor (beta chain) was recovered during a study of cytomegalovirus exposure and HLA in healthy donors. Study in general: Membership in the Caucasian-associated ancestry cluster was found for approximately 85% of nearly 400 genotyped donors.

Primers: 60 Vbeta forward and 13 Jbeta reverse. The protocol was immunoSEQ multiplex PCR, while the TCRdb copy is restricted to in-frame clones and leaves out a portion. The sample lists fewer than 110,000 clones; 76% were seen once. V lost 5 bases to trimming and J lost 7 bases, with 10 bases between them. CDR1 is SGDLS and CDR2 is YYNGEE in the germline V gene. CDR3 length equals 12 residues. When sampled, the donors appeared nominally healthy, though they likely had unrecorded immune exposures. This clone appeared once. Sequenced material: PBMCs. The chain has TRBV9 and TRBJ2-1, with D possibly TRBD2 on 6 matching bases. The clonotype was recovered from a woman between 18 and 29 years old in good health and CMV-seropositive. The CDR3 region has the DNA TGTGCCAGCAGGGATGGAGGGAATGAGCAGTTCTTC. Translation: CASRDGGNEQFF.